These 7 T cell receptor beta chains originate from one sample sequenced in a study of blood T cells in healthy people across ages. Then a second PCR, running roughly 7 to 11 cycles, was carried out with a sample-barcoded 5' primer and a J-beta primer mix. TCRdb recomputed calls from the 5' RACE reads with MiXCR, one row per CDR3 protein. The sample carries approximately 1,700,000 distinct CDR3 sequences, roughly two fifths recorded once. Input material: blood. Receptor source: a human donor in good health.

This clonotype came up many times. The chain has TRBV6-4 and TRBJ2-3, with a possible D match to TRBD2 (5 bases). CDR3 length equals 15 residues. V lost 0 bases and J 7 bases, leaving 14 bases between the germline ends. Germline lookup yields CDR1 MRHNA and CDR2 SNTAGT. CDR3 residues: CASSDSASPGYTQYF. CDR3 DNA: TGTGCCAGCAGTGACTCGGCTAGCCCGGGGTATACGCAGTATTTT.

The sample holds a few counts of this clonotype. V usage is TRBV4-1 and J usage is TRBJ1-1; D is ambiguous. Per germline, CDR1 MGHRA and CDR2 YSYEKL. This CDR3 spans 16 amino acids. The V end was cut by 0 bases, the J end by 1 base, with 12 bases between. The CDR3 DNA is TGCGCCAGCAGCCAAGACCTGGTAATGGGGAACACTGAAGCTTTCTTT. As protein: CASSQDLVMGNTEAFF.

This clonotype was seen a few times. The chain links TRBV2 to TRBJ2-7; maybe TRBD1 (6 bases). CDR1 is SNHLY, CDR2 FYNNEI, per germline. The CDR3 covers 14 residues. V was shortened by 7 bases and J by 1 base, with 14 bases between the two germline ends. The CDR3 bases are TGTGCCAGCATCTCGACAGGAGCGTCCTACGAGCAGTACTTC. Encoded protein: CASISTGASYEQYF.

V usage is TRBV5-1 and J usage is TRBJ1-2; D is unclear. Germline V gene sequence: CDR1 SGHRS, CDR2 YFSETQ. Trimming pared 0 bases from V and 6 bases from J, leaving 9 bases between. The CDR3 covers 13 residues. CDR3 sequence: CASSLGPIDGYTF. In nucleotides, the CDR3 is TGCGCCAGCAGCTTGGGGCCAATCGATGGCTACACCTTC.

A remark on this clonotype: Relative to the germline gene, one junction end is altered; a read error may explain this. The genes are TRBV7-2 and TRBJ2-5; the D is unclear. Germline CDR1 SGHTA, CDR2 FQGNSA. This CDR3 has 14 amino acids. The CDR3 is CAGSLSRSQETQYF. The CDR3, as DNA: TGTGCCGGCAGCCTTTCTAGATCCCAAGAGACCCAGTACTTC.

The chain recombines TRBV29-1 with TRBJ2-3; the D is unclear. CDR1 is SQVTM and CDR2 is ANQGSEA in the germline V gene. V gave up 4 bases and J gave up 0 bases, with 11 bases separating them. CDR3 size: 14 residues. In DNA, the CDR3 is TGCAGCGTTGGAAGGCAGACTAGCACAGATACGCAGTATTTT. Its translation: CSVGRQTSTDTQYF.

The chain combines TRBV7-2 with TRBJ1-4; D is possibly TRBD1 (5 bases). V dropped 6 bases and J dropped 4 bases, with 12 bases sitting between them. Germline V gives CDR1 SGHTA, CDR2 FQGNSA. The CDR3 is made up of 14 amino acids. This chain's CDR3 is CASRKGALNEKLFF. In nucleotides, the CDR3 is TGTGCCAGCAGGAAAGGGGCCCTTAATGAAAAACTGTTTTTT.